These T cell receptor beta chains were read from a single sample in a study of T-cell reconstitution after alpha-beta-depleted transplantation in children. TCRdb called the PCR reads again in MiXCR, with one record for every CDR3 protein. The table has under 250,000 distinct CDR3 sequences, roughly 18% seen once. The specimen comprised PBMCs, mostly from graft donor cells, sampled 360 days after TCRalphabeta/CD19-depleted stem cell transplant. The receptor set was obtained from a male patient under 10 years old who had a stem cell transplant for acute lymphoblastic leukemia, so the T cells may come from the graft donor. CDR3s include the opening cysteine and the closing phenylalanine or tryptophan. D genes are given only for firm matches. Where a row states a size, it is once, few, many or the class of an expanded clone; other rows omit it.

few,NA,TRBJ2-5,TRBV20-1,CSAWVGETQYF,TGCAGTGCTTGGGTGGGCGAGACCCAGTACTTC
few,TRBD2,TRBJ2-3,TRBV11-2,CASSLGGRTTDTQYF,TGTGCCAGCAGCTTAGGCGGGAGGACAACAGATACGCAGTATTTT
many,TRBD1,TRBJ2-5,TRBV7-9,CASSYRTGGWKTQYF,TGTGCCAGCAGTTACAGGACAGGGGGCTGGAAGACCCAGTACTTC
NA,NA,TRBJ2-7,TRBV20-1,CSASGGAAYEQYF,TGCAGTGCTAGTGGCGGGGCCGCCTACGAGCAGTACTTC
once,NA,TRBJ1-5,TRBV18,CASSPEFNQPQHF,TGTGCCAGCTCACCAGAGTTCAATCAGCCCCAGCATTTT
NA,NA,TRBJ2-2,TRBV10-1,CASSARVNAGELFF,TGCGCCAGCAGTGCCAGAGTTAACGCCGGGGAGCTGTTTTTT
once,NA,TRBJ2-6,TRBV9,CASSVAGNTGANVLTF,TGTGCCAGCAGCGTAGCTGGGAATACTGGGGCCAACGTCCTGACTTTC
NA,TRBD1,TRBJ1-5,TRBV12-3/TRBV12-4,CASGATGGGQPQHF,TGTGCCAGCGGGGCGACAGGGGGCGGCCAGCCCCAGCATTTT
NA,NA,TRBJ1-5,TRBV12-3/TRBV12-4,CAVATGPHNQPQHF,TGTGCCGTAGCCACGGGGCCGCACAATCAGCCCCAGCATTTT
few,NA,TRBJ1-1,TRBV5-1,CASSLRGVEAFF,TGCGCCAGCAGCTTGCGAGGGGTTGAAGCTTTCTTT
NA,TRBD1,TRBJ1-1,TRBV5-4,CASSSRFDRGGAEAFF,TGTGCCAGCAGCTCCCGATTCGACAGGGGCGGAGCTGAAGCTTTCTTT
few,TRBD1,TRBJ2-1,TRBV4-1,CASSHLALLGQGPYNEQFF,TGCGCCAGCAGCCATTTAGCCCTCCTGGGACAGGGACCCTACAATGAGCAGTTCTTC
few,NA,TRBJ1-4,TRBV12-3/TRBV12-4,CASSGGTSTAPNEKLFF,TGTGCCAGCAGTGGAGGTACTTCGACTGCGCCTAATGAAAAACTGTTTTTT
few,NA,TRBJ1-5,TRBV27,CASSPTSGNNQPQHF,TGTGCCAGCAGTCCGACGTCGGGGAATAACCAGCCCCAGCATTTT
few,NA,TRBJ2-3,TRBV12-3/TRBV12-4,CATTPQGATDTQYF,TGTGCCACGACCCCACAGGGAGCCACAGATACGCAGTATTTT
many,NA,TRBJ2-1,TRBV28,CASSSLTLLGDNEQFF,TGTGCCAGCAGTTCCCTAACTCTCCTCGGAGATAATGAGCAGTTCTTC
NA,NA,TRBJ2-5,TRBV29-1,CSAEGRQETQYF,TGCAGCGCTGAGGGGCGCCAAGAGACCCAGTACTTC
NA,NA,TRBJ2-7,TRBV18,CASSPPGRSPSSYEQYF,TGTGCCAGCTCACCACCGGGAAGGAGCCCTTCCTCCTACGAGCAGTACTTC
once,NA,TRBJ1-5,TRBV27,CASSFDDSSQPQHF,TGTGCCAGCAGTTTCGATGACAGCAGTCAGCCCCAGCATTTT
NA,TRBD2,TRBJ2-5,TRBV20-1,CSAYGTSGISTETQYF,TGCAGTGCTTACGGGACTAGCGGGATCTCTACAGAGACCCAGTACTTC
NA,TRBD2,TRBJ2-3,TRBV20-1,CSASGLAVDTDTQYF,TGCAGTGCTTCGGGACTAGCGGTCGACACAGATACGCAGTATTTT
NA,NA,TRBJ2-3,TRBV20-1,CSARDPWRGSTDTQYF,TGCAGTGCTAGAGATCCGTGGCGGGGCAGCACAGATACGCAGTATTTT
few,TRBD2,TRBJ2-7,TRBV5-6,CASSSPGAGGRYEQYF,TGTGCCAGCAGCTCCCCGGGAGCGGGGGGCCGCTACGAGCAGTACTTC
NA,NA,TRBJ2-5,TRBV12-3/TRBV12-4,CASSPYGDQETQYF,TGTGCCAGCAGTCCTTACGGGGACCAAGAGACCCAGTACTTC
few,TRBD2,TRBJ2-5,TRBV20-1,CSARVPGGQETQYF,TGCAGTGCTAGAGTACCGGGGGGACAAGAGACCCAGTACTTC
NA,NA,TRBJ2-7,TRBV21-1,CASSRDRYEQYF,TGTGCCAGCAGCAGGGACAGATACGAGCAGTACTTC
NA,NA,TRBJ2-2,TRBV5-6,CASSSLLAPNTGELFF,TGTGCCAGCAGCTCGCTACTCGCGCCCAACACCGGGGAGCTGTTTTTT
NA,NA,TRBJ1-4,TRBV30,CAWSNTGLTNEKLFF,TGTGCCTGGAGTAATACAGGACTGACTAATGAAAAACTGTTTTTT
NA,TRBD2,TRBJ2-3,TRBV5-1,CASSPTSGGDTQYF,TGCGCCAGCAGCCCGACTAGCGGGGGTGATACGCAGTATTTT
NA,TRBD1,TRBJ2-5,TRBV4-1,CASSPDREIQETQYF,TGCGCCAGCAGCCCGGACAGGGAGATACAAGAGACCCAGTACTTC
few,NA,TRBJ2-2,TRBV2,CASWDTGELFF,TGTGCCAGCTGGGACACCGGGGAGCTGTTTTTT
many,NA,TRBJ2-1,TRBV29-1,CSVETTAYNEQFF,TGCAGCGTTGAGACGACAGCTTACAATGAGCAGTTCTTC
NA,NA,TRBJ1-1,TRBV29-1,CSVEDRWGTEAFF,TGCAGCGTTGAAGATCGGTGGGGCACTGAAGCTTTCTTT
few,NA,TRBJ1-3,TRBV7-2,CASSPAGLGGNTIYF,TGTGCCAGCAGCCCTGCGGGTTTGGGCGGAAACACCATATATTTT
NA,NA,TRBJ2-5,TRBV12-3/TRBV12-4,CASMIGTSLRETQYF,TGTGCCAGCATGATAGGGACATCCCTCCGGGAGACCCAGTACTTC
NA,TRBD2,TRBJ2-5,TRBV6-2/TRBV6-3,CASSYGTSGDMRETQYF,TGTGCCAGCAGTTACGGGACTAGCGGGGATATGAGGGAGACCCAGTACTTC
NA,NA,TRBJ2-2,TRBV5-1,CASSLVGGHTGELFF,TGCGCCAGCAGCTTGGTCGGGGGACACACCGGGGAGCTGTTTTTT
NA,NA,TRBJ2-7,TRBV7-2,CASSVDREAYEQYF,TGTGCCAGCAGCGTCGACAGGGAGGCCTACGAGCAGTACTTC
many,NA,TRBJ1-6,TRBV25-1,CASSEWGPYNSPLHF,TGTGCCAGCAGTGAGTGGGGGCCGTATAATTCACCCCTCCACTTT
NA,TRBD2,TRBJ2-5,TRBV7-2,CASSQRGGETQYF,TGTGCCAGCAGCCAGCGGGGAGGAGAGACCCAGTACTTC
many,TRBD1,TRBJ2-5,TRBV27,CASSLLAGGVLLETQYF,TGTGCCAGCAGTTTATTGGCAGGGGGAGTATTATTGGAGACCCAGTACTTC
few,NA,TRBJ1-1,TRBV5-1,CASSSIRDSEAFF,TGCGCCAGCAGCTCTATCAGGGATTCTGAAGCTTTCTTT